This T cell receptor beta chain was identified in a study of cytomegalovirus exposure and HLA in healthy donors. Study findings and constraints: It was confirmed in vitro that a few of the CMV-associated chains were specific for CMV antigens.

To note about this clone: As yet, its antigen is unknown.

CDR3 size: 16 residues. Germline V gives CDR1 SGHRS, CDR2 YFSETQ. The trim removed 0 bases at V and 5 bases at J, leaving 8 bases unmatched. The table came from immunoSEQ multiplex PCR; TCRdb's copy has only in-frame clones and leaves some out. The data hold 200,000 to 250,000 clones, with 80% to 95% observed a single time. The source material was PBMCs. This sequence originates from a woman under 30 in good health and CMV-seronegative. The chain couples TRBV5-1 to TRBJ2-5; 9 positions match TRBD1. The CDR3 reads CASSLAGTGLRETQYF. CDR3 coding DNA: TGCGCCAGCAGCTTGGCCGGGACAGGGCTTCGCGAGACCCAGTACTTC. Based on the CDR3 plus reference TRBV5-1 and TRBJ2-5, the full variable domain is KAGVTQTPRYLIKTRGQQVTLSCSPISGHRSVSWYQQTPGQGLQFLFEYFSETQRNKGNFPGRFSGRQFSNSRSEMNVSTLELGDSALYLCASSLAGTGLRETQYFGPGTRLLVL.